Presented here are 24 T cell receptor beta chains from one specimen sequenced in a study of PD-1 blockade in mismatch repair-deficient tumors. This table comes from immunoSEQ multiplex PCR, and its TCRdb copy is limited to in-frame clones, with some not included. The table includes approximately 110,000 clones, roughly 80% detected once. The starting material was peripheral blood, obtained 60 to 65 weeks after starting pembrolizumab. All receptors come from an adult with mismatch repair-deficient cancer.

The DNA for the CDR3 is TGTGCCAGCAGCTTGGAGGGGGTATCAAGAACCTACGAGCAGTACTTC. It yields the protein CASSLEGVSRTYEQYF. The V and J genes are TRBV5-6 and TRBJ2-7; maybe TRBD1 (6 bases). Per germline, CDR1 SGHDT and CDR2 YYEEEE. The CDR3 has 16 amino acids. V was clipped by 0 bases and J by 2 bases, with 15 bases between them.

This clone has only a few counts. This chain uses TRBV19 with TRBJ1-2; possible D gene TRBD1, 5 bases. V was shortened by 4 bases and J by 4 bases, with 7 bases between the two germline ends. CDR3 length: 12 amino acids. Germline-derived CDR1 and CDR2 are LNHDA and SQIVND (reference sequence). The CDR3 region has the DNA TGTGCCAGTAGTAGGAGGGGCTATGGCTACACCTTC. The encoded protein is CASSRRGYGYTF. Together with reference TRBV19 and TRBJ1-2, the CDR3 gives the full variable domain: DGGITQSPKYLFRKEGQNVTLSCEQNLNHDAMYWYRQDPGQGLRLIYYSQIVNDFQKGDIAEGYSVSREKKESFPLTVTSAQKNPTAFYLCASSRRGYGYTFGSGTRLTVV.

This clone has a handful of counts. The gene calls are TRBV7-8 and TRBJ1-3; D may be TRBD1 (6 bases). The germline V and J ends were trimmed by 5 bases and 0 bases, with 17 bases remaining between them. The germline V gene has CDR1 SGHVS and CDR2 FQNEAQ. The CDR3 consists of 17 residues. CDR3 DNA: TGTGCCAGCAGCGGCGGCGGGACACTCGGCTCTGGAAACACCATATATTTT. This gives the protein CASSGGGTLGSGNTIYF.

The chain has TRBV7-8 and TRBJ2-5; TRBD2 matches 7 bases. Germline V gives CDR1 SGHVS, CDR2 FQNEAQ. J lost 2 bases, V lost 11 bases, and 5 bases had no gene match. The CDR3 length is 12 residues. The CDR3: CAGTSVQETQYF. The CDR3 DNA reads TGTGCCGGAACTAGCGTGCAAGAGACCCAGTACTTC.

With regard to this clone: Other DNA variants within this sample encode the same CDR3. The rearrangement uses TRBV5-1 and TRBJ1-1, with D perhaps matching TRBD1 (5 bases). The V end lost 0 bases, the J end lost 3 bases, and 6 bases lay between the germline ends. The CDR3 length is 13 residues. Per the germline V gene, CDR1 is SGHRS and CDR2 is YFSETQ. Written as DNA, the CDR3 is TGCGCCAGCAGCTTGGAACAGGACACTGAAGCTTTCTTT. Translating gives CASSLEQDTEAFF.

The sample holds a few counts of this clone. V usage is TRBV5-4 and J usage is TRBJ1-3; D remains unclear. CDR1 SGHNT and CDR2 YYREEE come from the germline V gene (reference sequence). V was trimmed by 0 bases and J by 0 bases, leaving 4 bases between them. CDR3 length: 14 amino acids. The CDR3 nucleotides read TGTGCCAGCAGCTTGGAACACTCTGGAAACACCATATATTTT. It yields the protein CASSLEHSGNTIYF. The full variable domain, in which reference TRBV5-4 and TRBJ1-3 provide the parts outside the CDR3, is ETGVTQSPTHLIKTRGQQVTLRCSSQSGHNTVSWYQQALGQGPQFIFQYYREEENGRGNFPPRFSGLQFPNYSSELNVNALELDDSALYLCASSLEHSGNTIYFGEGSWLTVV.

V gene TRBV28 combines with J gene TRBJ2-5, with D unresolved. V was pared by 8 bases and J by 2 bases, with 9 bases between. Per germline, CDR1 MDHEN and CDR2 SYDVKM. CDR3 size: 12 residues. CDR3 sequence reads: CASSAEQETQYF. The CDR3 DNA sequence: TGTGCCAGCTCGGCAGAACAAGAGACCCAGTACTTC.

The chain combines TRBV11-1 with TRBJ2-7, with TRBD2 identical over 7 bases. The CDR3 runs 14 residues. The germline CDR1 and CDR2 sequences are SGHAT and FQDESV (reference sequence). The trim removed 3 bases at V and 3 bases at J, leaving 5 bases unmatched. The CDR3 sequence: CASSFGLADYEQYF. DNA for the CDR3: TGTGCCAGCAGCTTTGGGCTAGCGGACTACGAGCAGTACTTC.

This clone was recorded a few times. The CDR3 bases are TGTGCCAGCAGCAAAGGGGTTGACTATGGCTACACCTTC. As protein: CASSKGVDYGYTF. This sequence joins TRBV7-9 and TRBJ1-2; D possibly corresponds to TRBD1 (5 bases). Germline CDR1 and CDR2: SEHNR and FQNEAQ (reference sequence). The CDR3 sequence is 13 residues long. Trimming took off 5 bases at V and 3 bases at J, with 10 bases between the two ends. The complete variable domain, with remaining parts taken from reference TRBV7-9 and TRBJ1-2, reads DTGVSQNPRHKITKRGQNVTFRCDPISEHNRLYWYRQTLGQGPEFLTYFQNEAQLEKSRLLSDRFSAERPKGSFSTLEIQRTEQGDSAMYLCASSKGVDYGYTFGSGTRLTVV.

The chain links TRBV29-1 to TRBJ2-1; 7 nucleotides match TRBD1. The CDR3 loop spans 17 amino acids. From germline, CDR1 is SQVTM and CDR2 ANQGSEA. V lost 3 bases to trimming and J lost 0 bases; unmatched junction nucleotides: 11. CDR3 DNA sequence: TGCAGCGTTGACGGGACAGTTGATTCCTCCTCCTACAATGAGCAGTTCTTC. It is translated as CSVDGTVDSSSYNEQFF.

V and J are TRBV10-3 and TRBJ1-2, with D unclear. The CDR3 runs 13 residues. Germline assignment: CDR1 ENHRY and CDR2 SYGVKD. V was cut by 10 bases and J by 8 bases, with 20 bases left in between. CDR3 region: CATTGNLETGYTF. For the CDR3, the DNA is TGTGCCACCACGGGGAACCTTGAGACGGGCTACACCTTC.

The chain has TRBV11-2 and TRBJ2-1, with D maybe TRBD1 (5 bases). Germline loops: CDR1 SGHAT, CDR2 FQNNGV. The V end was cut by 3 bases, the J end by 8 bases, with 14 bases between. There are 14 residues in the CDR3. The CDR3 nucleotides are TGTGCCAGCAGCTTTGGCAGGGTTTTAGATGAGCAGTTCTTC. Its protein product is CASSFGRVLDEQFF.

The V and J genes are TRBV14 and TRBJ2-3; the D gene is possibly TRBD2 (5 bases). CDR1 and CDR2 from the germline V gene are SGHDN and FVKESK. The germline V and J ends were trimmed by 7 bases and 7 bases, with 15 bases remaining between them. The CDR3 runs 13 residues. CDR3 amino acids: CASNDYSTYTQYF. The CDR3, as DNA: TGTGCCAGCAACGACTATAGCACTTATACGCAGTATTTT. Supplemented by reference TRBV14 and TRBJ2-3, the full variable domain reads EAGVTQFPSHSVIEKGQTVTLRCDPISGHDNLYWYRRVMGKEIKFLLHFVKESKQDESGMPNNRFLAERTGGTYSTLKVQPAELEDSGVYFCASNDYSTYTQYFGPGTRLTVL.

The chain links TRBV4-1 to TRBJ2-3, with TRBD2 matching over 7 bases. The V gene end was trimmed by 6 bases and the J gene end by 1 base; junction bases not matched to a gene: 4. CDR1 MGHRA and CDR2 YSYEKL come from the germline V gene. The CDR3 loop spans 14 amino acids. The CDR3 region is CASSRRERTDTQYF. The CDR3 DNA is TGCGCCAGCAGTAGGCGGGAGCGCACAGATACGCAGTATTTT.

The V and J genes are TRBV30 and TRBJ1-2; D is ambiguous. CDR1 is GTSNPN and CDR2 is SVGIG in the germline V gene (reference sequence). This CDR3 region has 12 residues. The V gene lost 4 bases and the J gene lost 2 bases, with 8 bases spanning the gap. CDR3 loop: CAWTLVNYGYTF. The DNA of the CDR3 is TGTGCCTGGACCCTGGTAAACTATGGCTACACCTTC. The full variable domain, in which reference TRBV30 and TRBJ1-2 provide the parts outside the CDR3, is SQTIHQWPATLVQPVGSPLSLECTVEGTSNPNLYWYRQAAGRGLQLLFYSVGIGQISSEVPQNLSASRPQDRQFILSSKKLLLSDSGFYLCAWTLVNYGYTFGSGTRLTVV.

The CDR3 region is CASLAGTSGNGETQYF. The DNA for the CDR3 is TGTGCCAGCTTGGCGGGCACGAGCGGGAACGGGGAGACCCAGTACTTC. V gene TRBV18 combines with J gene TRBJ2-5; 7 bases are shared with TRBD2. The trim removed 7 bases at V and 5 bases at J, leaving 16 bases unmatched. Germline V gives CDR1 KGHSH, CDR2 LQKENI. The CDR3 extends over 16 amino acids.

This chain links TRBV14 with TRBJ1-1; TRBD1 might be the D (6 bases). The CDR3 length is 12 residues. Germline assignment: CDR1 SGHDN and CDR2 FVKESK. The CDR3 region is CASGQGRTEAFF. The CDR3 DNA sequence: TGTGCTTCGGGGCAGGGGAGGACTGAAGCTTTCTTT.

Written as DNA, the CDR3 is TGTGCCTCAATTCTCAATCAGGGGTTCGAGCAGTACTTC. Its protein is CASILNQGFEQYF. V usage is TRBV30 and J usage is TRBJ2-7, with D possibly being TRBD1 (6 bases). Germline assignment: CDR1 GTSNPN and CDR2 SVGIG (reference sequence). The CDR3 consists of 13 residues. V lost 7 bases and J 6 bases, leaving 19 bases between the germline ends.

The chain employs TRBV29-1 and TRBJ2-5; D ambiguous. The CDR3 is made up of 13 amino acids. V gave up 8 bases and J gave up 2 bases, with 15 bases separating them. Germline-derived CDR1 and CDR2 are SQVTM and ANQGSEA. CDR3 sequence (DNA): TGCAGCTCTAGACCGCTAACACAAGAGACCCAGTACTTC. It specifies CSSRPLTQETQYF.

J is TRBJ1-1 and V is TRBV2, with D uncertain. The CDR3 is 13 residues long. CDR1 SNHLY and CDR2 FYNNEI come from the germline V gene. V was pared by 2 bases and J by 4 bases, with 8 bases between. This CDR3 is CASSELGSTEAFF. DNA for the CDR3: TGTGCCAGCAGTGAACTGGGTTCCACTGAAGCTTTCTTT. Together with reference TRBV2 and TRBJ1-1, the CDR3 gives the full variable domain: EPEVTQTPSHQVTQMGQEVILRCVPISNHLYFYWYRQILGQKVEFLVSFYNNEISEKSEIFDDQFSVERPDGSNFTLKIRSTKLEDSAMYFCASSELGSTEAFFGQGTRLTVV.

The chain has TRBV12-2 and TRBJ2-7; the table names TRBD2, a call not compared with the DNA. TRBV12-2 is marked as a pseudogene. The CDR3 loop spans 14 amino acids. CDR3 in amino acids: CASRSRTSECEQYF. The CDR3 DNA sequence: TGTGCAAGTCGCTCGAGGACTAGTGAGTGCGAGCAGTACTTC.

This clone came up a few times. DNA for the CDR3: TGTGCCAGCAGTTCAGGTTCCAGCTCCTACGAGCAGTACTTC. This sequence encodes CASSSGSSSYEQYF. The chain carries TRBV6-5 and TRBJ2-7; no reliable D call. Between the trimmed V and J ends, which lost 4 bases and 0 bases, there was a span of 10 bases. CDR1 and CDR2 from the germline V gene are MNHEY and SVGAGI. The CDR3 is made up of 14 amino acids.

The gene calls are TRBV7-3 and TRBJ1-3, with D possibly being TRBD1 (5 bases). V was cut by 5 bases and J by 2 bases, with 10 bases left in between. The germline CDR1 and CDR2 sequences are SGHTA and FQGTGA. The length of the CDR3 is 14 residues. This CDR3 reads CASSPGGAGNTIYF. The CDR3 nucleotides are TGTGCCAGCAGCCCGGGGGGGGCTGGAAACACCATATATTTT.

CDR3 sequence: CASSRIMLNTEAFF. CDR3 sequence (DNA): TGCGCCAGCAGCCGGATTATGTTGAACACTGAAGCTTTCTTT. The rearrangement joins TRBV4-1 to TRBJ1-1, with no clear D. Looked up from germline, CDR1 is MGHRA and CDR2 is YSYEKL. V was shortened by 4 bases and J by 0 bases, with 9 bases between the two germline ends. The length of the CDR3 is 14 residues.